What follows are 25 T cell receptor beta chains derived from one specimen sequenced in a study of PD-1 blockade in classical Hodgkin lymphoma. The patients all showed relapse after autologous stem cell transplantation, while their brentuximab vedotin exposure varied. Sequencing used immunoSEQ multiplex PCR; TCRdb keeps in-frame clones, though not all of them. This table holds around 28,000 clones, roughly 83% found once. The sequencing used peripheral blood mononuclear cells (PBMCs), collected before the second cycle of nivolumab. These receptors were collected from a human donor with classical Hodgkin lymphoma.

The chain combines TRBV7-9 with TRBJ2-7; 8 bases fit TRBD2. V lost 0 bases to trimming and J lost 3 bases; unmatched junction nucleotides: 4. Germline CDR1 and CDR2: SEHNR and FQNEAQ (reference sequence). CDR3 size: 15 residues. CDR3 amino acids: CASSLASGIYYEQYF. For the CDR3, the DNA is TGTGCCAGCAGCTTAGCTAGCGGGATCTACTACGAGCAGTACTTC.

V usage is TRBV7-8 and J usage is TRBJ2-1, with D perhaps matching TRBD2 (5 bases). CDR1 is SGHVS and CDR2 is FQNEAQ in the germline V gene. The V end lost 1 base, the J end lost 2 bases, and 9 bases lay between the germline ends. The CDR3 covers 15 residues. The CDR3 coding sequence is TGTGCCAGCAGCTTAGGGGCGGGTCCCTACAATGAGCAGTTCTTC. Its protein product is CASSLGAGPYNEQFF.

The chain couples TRBV9 to TRBJ2-3, with a possible D match to TRBD1 (5 bases). Deletions cut 0 bases from V and 0 bases from J, with 11 bases between. The V gene's germline CDR1 is SGDLS and CDR2 YYNGEE. The CDR3 sequence is 16 residues long. The CDR3 sequence is CASSVEAGRSTDTQYF. CDR3 DNA: TGTGCCAGCAGCGTAGAGGCAGGGCGTAGCACAGATACGCAGTATTTT.

There are a few counts of this clone. This chain links TRBV7-8 with TRBJ2-1; a possible D gene is TRBD2 (5 bases). V was pared by 5 bases and J by 0 bases, with 14 bases between. The CDR3 runs 16 residues. Germline CDR1 is SGHVS and CDR2 is FQNEAQ. CDR3 protein: CASSTRGMSSYNEQFF. In DNA, the CDR3 is TGTGCCAGCAGCACCCGAGGGATGAGCTCCTACAATGAGCAGTTCTTC.

This chain links TRBV28 with TRBJ1-2; D might be TRBD1 (6 bases). CDR3 length: 14 residues. Germline values: CDR1 MDHEN, CDR2 SYDVKM. The V end was cut by 4 bases, the J end by 8 bases, with 17 bases between. The CDR3 DNA reads TGTGCCAGCAGTTCAGCCCGGAGGGGACACGGCTACACCTTC. Translated: CASSSARRGHGYTF.

This clone appeared a few times. This chain links TRBV7-6 with TRBJ2-1; TRBD2 might be the D (5 bases). The CDR3 length is 13 residues. Trimming cost V 5 bases and J 6 bases, with 11 bases left between them. Germline-derived CDR1 and CDR2 are SGHVS and FNYEAQ. The CDR3 spells CASSPTNGNEQFF. Written as DNA, the CDR3 is TGTGCCAGCAGCCCGACTAATGGCAATGAGCAGTTCTTC.

This clone was detected only once. The chain combines TRBV5-1 with TRBJ1-1; D not resolved. Trimming left V 0 bases short and J 10 bases short, with 7 bases between. From germline, CDR1 is SGHRS and CDR2 YFSETQ. The CDR3 is made up of 11 amino acids. The CDR3 region is CASSLGQLAFF. In DNA form, the CDR3 reads TGCGCCAGCAGCTTGGGCCAATTAGCTTTCTTT.

In this sample, this clone turned up once. The chain combines TRBV7-2 with TRBJ2-4; tentatively, D is TRBD1 (6 bases). The germline V and J ends were trimmed by 4 bases and 2 bases, with 24 bases remaining between them. Germline assignment: CDR1 SGHTA and CDR2 FQGNSA. The CDR3 has 19 residues. The CDR3 is CASSSLPPTGQRTKNIQYF. The CDR3, as DNA: TGTGCCAGCAGCTCCCTACCCCCAACAGGGCAACGAACCAAAAACATTCAGTACTTC. The whole variable domain, remainder taken from reference TRBV7-2 and TRBJ2-4, is GAGVSQSPSNKVTEKGKDVELRCDPISGHTALYWYRQSLGQGLEFLIYFQGNSAPDKSGLPSDRFSAERTGGSVSTLTIQRTQQEDSAVYLCASSSLPPTGQRTKNIQYFGAGTRLSVL.

This chain uses TRBV18 with TRBJ1-3; D not resolved. Trimming shortened V by 6 bases and J by 0 bases, and 15 bases separated the two germline ends. The CDR3 consists of 16 residues. The germline V gene encodes CDR1 KGHSH and CDR2 LQKENI. CDR3 amino acids: CASSRAGRSSGNTIYF. As DNA, the CDR3 is TGTGCCAGCTCTAGGGCCGGTCGAAGCTCTGGAAACACCATATATTTT.

This chain links TRBV5-4 with TRBJ1-1; 7 nucleotides line up with TRBD1. The CDR3 length is 14 residues. Germline V gene lookup returns CDR1 SGHNT and CDR2 YYREEE (reference sequence). V shed 1 base, J shed 3 bases, and the junction held 3 bases outside the gene matches. Written as DNA, the CDR3 is TGTGCCAGCAGCTTGCAGGGGGTGGACACTGAAGCTTTCTTT. Amino acids: CASSLQGVDTEAFF.

In its sample, this clone was seen once. This chain uses TRBV1 with TRBJ2-3; no check of the table's D call, TRBD2, against the DNA was made. TRBV1 is noted as a pseudogene. The CDR3 runs to 16 residues. The CDR3 coding sequence is TGCACCAGCAGCCAAGATGCGAGAGCGGCTACTTCTACGCAGTATTTT. It specifies CTSSQDARAATSTQYF.

The chain couples TRBV7-2 to TRBJ1-1; maybe TRBD1 (6 bases). The CDR3 sequence is 13 residues long. The V gene lost 8 bases and the J gene lost 4 bases, with 14 bases spanning the gap. The germline V gene has CDR1 SGHTA and CDR2 FQGNSA. This CDR3 is CASRMLGGTEAFF. As DNA, the CDR3 is TGTGCCAGCCGCATGTTAGGGGGCACTGAAGCTTTCTTT. Full variable domain (outside the CDR3, taken from reference TRBV7-2 and TRBJ1-1): GAGVSQSPSNKVTEKGKDVELRCDPISGHTALYWYRQSLGQGLEFLIYFQGNSAPDKSGLPSDRFSAERTGGSVSTLTIQRTQQEDSAVYLCASRMLGGTEAFFGQGTRLTVV.

This chain joins TRBV2 and TRBJ2-4; 9 bases agree with TRBD1. Germline V lookup: CDR1 SNHLY, CDR2 FYNNEI. The V gene end was trimmed by 5 bases and the J gene end by 1 base; junction bases not matched to a gene: 9. CDR3 length: 17 residues. CDR3 sequence (DNA): TGTGCCAGCAGTCGCATGAGGACAGGGGCGGCCAAAAACATTCAGTACTTC. The encoded protein is CASSRMRTGAAKNIQYF.

V gene TRBV7-2 combines with J gene TRBJ1-2; D remains unclear. This CDR3 spans 17 amino acids. Germline lookup yields CDR1 SGHTA and CDR2 FQGNSA. The V end lost 1 base, the J end lost 4 bases, and 19 bases lay between the germline ends. The CDR3 loop is CASSLVPGPQRAYGYTF. The CDR3 DNA is TGTGCCAGCAGCTTAGTCCCAGGACCCCAGAGAGCCTATGGCTACACCTTC.

The chain joins TRBV12-2 to TRBJ2-7; the table's D call, TRBD1, was not checked against the DNA. TRBV12-2 is an annotated pseudogene. The CDR3 runs 18 residues. The CDR3 spells CASRPTGRDRFFSYEQYV. For the CDR3, the DNA is TGTGCAAGTCGCCCGACGGGGAGAGACAGGTTTTTCTCCTACGAGCAGTACGTC.

This rearrangement joins TRBV28 to TRBJ2-1, with 10 bases fitting TRBD2. Per the germline V gene, CDR1 is MDHEN and CDR2 is SYDVKM. The CDR3 spans 15 residues. The V and J ends lost 4 bases and 7 bases, in that order; junction bases with no gene match: 7. In DNA, the CDR3 is TGTGCCAGCAGTTCTAAGCGGGAGGGCCTAAATGAGCAGTTCTTC. Protein: CASSSKREGLNEQFF.

This chain links TRBV7-4 with TRBJ1-5; no clear D gene. Trimming pared 3 bases from V and 7 bases from J, leaving 4 bases between. Germline CDR1 is SGHVT and CDR2 is SQSDAQ. This CDR3 spans 11 amino acids. The CDR3 region is CASSLRQPQHF. CDR3 sequence (DNA): TGTGCCAGCAGCTTGCGGCAGCCCCAGCATTTT.

CDR3 bases: TGTGCCAGCAGCTTGGGAAGGGGGGCCGATACGCAGTATTTT. Encoded protein: CASSLGRGADTQYF. The chain links TRBV5-4 to TRBJ2-3; D could derive from TRBD1 or TRBD2 (6 bases each). V was trimmed by 0 bases and J by 6 bases, leaving 11 bases between them. The CDR3 has 14 amino acids. Germline V CDR1 and CDR2: SGHNT, YYREEE (reference sequence). Using reference TRBV5-4 and TRBJ2-3 for the parts outside the CDR3, the full variable domain is ETGVTQSPTHLIKTRGQQVTLRCSSQSGHNTVSWYQQALGQGPQFIFQYYREEENGRGNFPPRFSGLQFPNYSSELNVNALELDDSALYLCASSLGRGADTQYFGPGTRLTVL.

This CDR3 reads CASSQGGTFTDTQYF. The CDR3 nucleotides read TGCGCCAGCAGCCAGGGAGGGACTTTCACAGATACGCAGTATTTT. V gene TRBV4-3 combines with J gene TRBJ2-3, with 7 bases aligning to TRBD2. J was trimmed by 2 bases and V by 3 bases; bases with no gene match: 5. CDR1 is LGHNA and CDR2 is YSLEER in the germline V gene. The CDR3 consists of 15 residues.

This clone was counted between two and nine times. V and J are TRBV6-5 and TRBJ1-1; possible D gene TRBD1, 5 bases. The V end lost 2 bases, the J end lost 6 bases, and 10 bases lay between the germline ends. This CDR3 has 13 residues. Germline V CDR1 and CDR2: MNHEY, SVGAGI. CDR3 region: CASSYGRDAEAFF. The CDR3 DNA reads TGTGCCAGCAGTTACGGCAGGGACGCTGAAGCTTTCTTT.

The chain has TRBV28 and TRBJ1-6, with 9 nucleotides matching TRBD1. CDR3 length: 16 residues. The J segment lost 4 bases and the V segment lost 4 bases, leaving 5 bases of the junction unmatched. Germline V gene data show CDR1 as MDHEN and CDR2 as SYDVKM. The CDR3 spells CASSSAGTGYNSPLHF. CDR3 sequence (DNA): TGTGCCAGCAGTTCCGCCGGGACAGGGTATAATTCACCCCTCCACTTT.

V gene TRBV5-4 combines with J gene TRBJ1-6, with 8 bases matching TRBD1. There are 15 residues in the CDR3. Germline V gene lookup returns CDR1 SGHNT and CDR2 YYREEE (reference sequence). V was pared by 1 base and J by 8 bases, with 5 bases of the junction left unmatched. CDR3 region: CASSLIDRGDSPLHF. The DNA for the CDR3 is TGTGCCAGCAGCTTGATTGACAGGGGTGATTCACCCCTCCACTTT.

V is TRBV25-1 and J is TRBJ1-4; 7 nucleotides align to TRBD1. This CDR3 has 14 amino acids. V dropped 4 bases and J dropped 6; count of bases not matched to a gene: 5. CDR1 and CDR2 (germline): MGHDK, SYGVNS. This CDR3 reads CASSVGGRDEKLFF. The DNA of the CDR3 is TGTGCCAGCAGTGTAGGGGGCCGGGATGAAAAACTGTTTTTT.

The V and J genes are TRBV7-9 and TRBJ2-7; weak D call: TRBD2 (5 bases). Germline V gene lookup returns CDR1 SEHNR and CDR2 FQNEAQ (reference sequence). Trimming cost V 3 bases and J 6 bases, with 18 bases left between them. The CDR3 is 15 residues long. The CDR3, as DNA: TGTGCCAGCAGCTTCGGGGTGAAGGTCACGTCCGAGCAGTACTTC. Its protein product is CASSFGVKVTSEQYF.

This clone was counted once. V gene TRBV7-2 combines with J gene TRBJ2-7; tentative D call: TRBD1 (5 bases). The ends were cut back, 2 bases at V and 5 bases at J, with 16 bases in the middle. Germline CDR1 and CDR2: SGHTA and FQGNSA. This CDR3 comprises 15 residues. The CDR3 nucleotides read TGTGCCAGCAGCTTAAGGACACAATCCGGCCACGAGCAGTACTTC. Its protein product is CASSLRTQSGHEQYF.